This T cell receptor beta chain was captured in a study of blood T cell repertoires in COVID-19. Background on the study: Acute-phase and convalescent COVID-19 samples originated in the United States, Italy and Spain. From T cells, B-cell-depleted T cells, or PBMCs came the material, which was cDNA or gDNA.

Only a few counts were recorded for this clone. The authors' processing: Counts of nucleated cells, estimated from reference gene primer amplification, were obtained. Generated by immunoSEQ multiplex PCR, the TCRdb table keeps only in-frame clones and is missing some. From that table come the V and J calls and clone size; the DNA was used to work out D and trimming. The table has about 190,000 clones, around 78% seen once; the top ten hold around 2.8%. The V gene's germline CDR1 is MNHEY and CDR2 SVGAGI. The CDR3 spans 12 residues. Trimming at V came to 6 bases and at J to 5 bases, leaving 3 bases not matched to a gene.

The receptor was derived from a woman over 75 with active or convalescent COVID-19. The chain joins TRBV6-5 to TRBJ1-2, with 7 bases identical to TRBD1. Sequencing was carried out using peripheral blood. This CDR3 reads CASRDRPYGYTF. Written as DNA, the CDR3 is TGTGCCAGCAGGGACAGGCCTTATGGCTACACCTTC.